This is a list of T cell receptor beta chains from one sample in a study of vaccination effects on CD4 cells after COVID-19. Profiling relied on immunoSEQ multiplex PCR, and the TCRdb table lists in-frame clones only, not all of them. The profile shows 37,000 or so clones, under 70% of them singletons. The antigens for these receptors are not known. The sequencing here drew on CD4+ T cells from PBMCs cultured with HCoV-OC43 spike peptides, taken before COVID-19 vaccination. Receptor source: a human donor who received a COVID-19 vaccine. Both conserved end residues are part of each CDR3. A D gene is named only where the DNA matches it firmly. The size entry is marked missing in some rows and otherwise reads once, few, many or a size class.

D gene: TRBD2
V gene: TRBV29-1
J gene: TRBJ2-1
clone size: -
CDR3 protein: CSAQRGGDEQFF
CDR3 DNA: TGCAGCGCTCAGAGGGGAGGGGATGAGCAGTTCTTC

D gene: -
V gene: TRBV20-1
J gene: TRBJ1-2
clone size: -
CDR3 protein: CSASAAGRAGYTF
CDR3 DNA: TGCAGTGCTAGTGCGGCAGGTAGAGCGGGCTACACCTTC

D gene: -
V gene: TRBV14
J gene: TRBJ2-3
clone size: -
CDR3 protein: CASSTGSYTQYF
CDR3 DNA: TGTGCCAGCAGCACCGGGTCGTATACGCAGTATTTT

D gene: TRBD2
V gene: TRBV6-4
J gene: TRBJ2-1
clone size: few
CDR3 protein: CASSGTSGNEQFF
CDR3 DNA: TGTGCCAGCAGTGGGACTAGCGGGAATGAGCAGTTCTTC

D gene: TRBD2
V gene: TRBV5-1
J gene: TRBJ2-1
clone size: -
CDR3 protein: CASSLSSGGYNEQFF
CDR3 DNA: TGCGCCAGCAGCTTATCTAGCGGGGGGTACAATGAGCAGTTCTTC

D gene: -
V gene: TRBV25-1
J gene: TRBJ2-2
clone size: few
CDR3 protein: CASSTPGGGNGGELFF
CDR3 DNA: TGTGCCAGCAGCACCCCCGGAGGGGGTAACGGCGGGGAGCTGTTTTTT

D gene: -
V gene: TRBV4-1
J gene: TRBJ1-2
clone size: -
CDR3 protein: CASSQDRTAQGGGYTF
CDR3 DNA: TGCGCCAGCAGCCAAGATCGGACAGCCCAAGGAGGCGGCTACACCTTC

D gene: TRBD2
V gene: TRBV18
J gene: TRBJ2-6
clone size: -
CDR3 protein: CASSPGTSGGTGANVLTF
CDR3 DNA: TGTGCCAGCTCACCTGGGACTAGCGGGGGGACTGGGGCCAACGTCCTGACTTTC

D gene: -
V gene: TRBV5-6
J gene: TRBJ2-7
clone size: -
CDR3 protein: CASSFGNYEQYF
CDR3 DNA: TGTGCCAGCAGCTTTGGAAACTACGAGCAGTACTTC

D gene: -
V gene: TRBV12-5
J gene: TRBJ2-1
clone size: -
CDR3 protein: CASGLRGGGEQFF
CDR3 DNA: TGTGCTAGTGGTTTGAGGGGGGGAGGCGAGCAGTTCTTC

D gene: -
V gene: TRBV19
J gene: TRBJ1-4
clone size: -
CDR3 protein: CASSKYRAPATNEKLFF
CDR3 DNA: TGTGCCAGTAGTAAATACAGGGCCCCTGCAACTAATGAAAAACTGTTTTTT

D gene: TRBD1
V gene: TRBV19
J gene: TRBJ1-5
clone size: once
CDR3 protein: CASQGRQGGGNQPQHF
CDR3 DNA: TGTGCCAGTCAGGGTAGACAGGGGGGTGGCAATCAGCCCCAGCATTTT

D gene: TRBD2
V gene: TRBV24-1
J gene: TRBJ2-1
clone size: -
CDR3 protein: CAIKSGGADNEQFF
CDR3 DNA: TGTGCCATCAAAAGCGGGGGGGCCGACAATGAGCAGTTCTTC

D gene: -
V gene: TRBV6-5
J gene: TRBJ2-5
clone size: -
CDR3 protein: CASGGMEGGRTQYF
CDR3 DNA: TGTGCCAGCGGGGGGATGGAAGGAGGACGGACCCAGTACTTC

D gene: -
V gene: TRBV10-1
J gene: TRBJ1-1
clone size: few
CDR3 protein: CASSENMNTEAFF
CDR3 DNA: TGCGCCAGCAGTGAGAATATGAACACTGAAGCTTTCTTT

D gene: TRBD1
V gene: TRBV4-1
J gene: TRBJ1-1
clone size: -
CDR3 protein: CASSQDRTQGVTEAFF
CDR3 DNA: TGCGCCAGCAGCCAAGATAGGACACAGGGGGTGACTGAAGCTTTCTTT

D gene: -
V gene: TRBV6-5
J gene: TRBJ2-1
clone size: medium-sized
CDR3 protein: CASSYSTSSYNEQFF
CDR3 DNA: TGTGCCAGCAGTTACTCGACTAGCTCCTACAATGAGCAGTTCTTC

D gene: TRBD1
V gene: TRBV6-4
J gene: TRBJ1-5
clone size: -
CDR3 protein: CASSMGQGGQPQHF
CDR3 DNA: TGTGCCAGCAGCATGGGACAGGGAGGACAGCCCCAGCATTTT

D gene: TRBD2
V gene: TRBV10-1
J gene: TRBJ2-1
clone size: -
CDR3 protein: CASSTSGRNEQFF
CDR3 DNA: TGCGCCAGCAGTACTAGCGGGAGAAATGAGCAGTTCTTC

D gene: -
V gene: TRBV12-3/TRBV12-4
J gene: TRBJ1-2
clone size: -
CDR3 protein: CASSFDSNYGYTF
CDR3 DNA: TGTGCCAGCAGTTTTGATTCTAACTATGGCTACACCTTC

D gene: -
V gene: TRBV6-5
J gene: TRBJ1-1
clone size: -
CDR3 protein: CASSYLAGDTEAFF
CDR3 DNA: TGTGCCAGCAGTTACTTGGCGGGAGACACTGAAGCTTTCTTT

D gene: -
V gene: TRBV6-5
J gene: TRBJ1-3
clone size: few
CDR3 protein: CASSYSTGRDGNTIYF
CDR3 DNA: TGTGCCAGCAGTTACTCGACGGGCAGGGATGGAAACACCATATATTTT

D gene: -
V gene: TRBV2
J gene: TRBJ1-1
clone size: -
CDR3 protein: CASSGSIMNTEAFF
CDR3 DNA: TGTGCCAGCAGTGGATCCATTATGAACACTGAAGCTTTCTTT

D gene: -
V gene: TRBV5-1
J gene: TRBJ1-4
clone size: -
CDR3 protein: CASSEGLTNEKLFF
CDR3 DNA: TGCGCCAGCAGCGAGGGACTGACTAATGAAAAACTGTTTTTT

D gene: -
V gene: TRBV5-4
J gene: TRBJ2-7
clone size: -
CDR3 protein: CASSLELAGKDYEQYF
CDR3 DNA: TGTGCCAGCAGCTTGGAATTGGCGGGAAAGGACTACGAGCAGTACTTC

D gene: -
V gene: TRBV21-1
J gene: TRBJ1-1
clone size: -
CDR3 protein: CASSKGSTGRTKEAFF
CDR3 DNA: TGTGCCAGCAGCAAAGGATCGACAGGACGCACTAAGGAAGCTTTCTTT

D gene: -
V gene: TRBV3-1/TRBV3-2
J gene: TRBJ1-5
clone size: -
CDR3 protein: CASSQDLTQPQHF
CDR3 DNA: TGTGCCAGCAGCCAAGATCTTACGCAGCCCCAGCATTTT

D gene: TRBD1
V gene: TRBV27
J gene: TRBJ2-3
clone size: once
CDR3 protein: CASCRQGVELSTDTQYF
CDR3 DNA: TGTGCCAGCTGCAGACAGGGGGTCGAGCTTAGCACAGATACGCAGTATTTT

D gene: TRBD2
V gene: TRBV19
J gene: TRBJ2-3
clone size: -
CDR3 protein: CASTPRGLAEAETQYF
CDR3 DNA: TGTGCCAGTACCCCACGAGGACTAGCTGAAGCGGAAACGCAGTATTTT

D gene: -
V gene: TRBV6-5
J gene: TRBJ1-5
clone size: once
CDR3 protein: CASSYPGQNSNQPQHF
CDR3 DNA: TGTGCCAGCAGTTACCCCGGGCAGAATAGCAATCAGCCCCAGCATTTT

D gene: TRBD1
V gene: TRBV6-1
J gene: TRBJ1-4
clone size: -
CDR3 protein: CASSEGQGDEKLFF
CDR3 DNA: TGTGCCAGCAGTGAAGGACAGGGTGATGAAAAACTGTTTTTT

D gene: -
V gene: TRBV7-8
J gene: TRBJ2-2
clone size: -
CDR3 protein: CASSSPAYTGELFF
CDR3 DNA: TGTGCCAGCAGCTCCCCGGCCTACACCGGGGAGCTGTTTTTT

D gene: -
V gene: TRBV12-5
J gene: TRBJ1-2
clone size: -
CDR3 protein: CASGLVRGGTNYGYTF
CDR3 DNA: TGTGCTAGTGGTTTGGTTAGGGGGGGCACTAACTATGGCTACACCTTC

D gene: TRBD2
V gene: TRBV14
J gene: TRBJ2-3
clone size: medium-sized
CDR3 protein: CASSPRAGGGKDTQYF
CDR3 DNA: TGTGCCAGCAGCCCCCGAGCGGGGGGTGGGAAAGATACGCAGTATTTT

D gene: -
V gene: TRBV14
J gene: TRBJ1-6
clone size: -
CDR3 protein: CASSQVASPLHF
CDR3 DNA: TGTGCCAGCAGCCAAGTGGCGTCGCCCCTCCACTTT

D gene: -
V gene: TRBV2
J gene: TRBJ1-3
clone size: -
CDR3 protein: CASSGLVSGNTIYF
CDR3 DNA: TGTGCCAGCAGTGGACTGGTCTCTGGAAACACCATATATTTT

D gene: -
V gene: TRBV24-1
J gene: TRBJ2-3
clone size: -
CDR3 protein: CATSDALARTDTQYF
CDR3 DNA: TGTGCCACCAGTGACGCGCTAGCCCGCACAGATACGCAGTATTTT

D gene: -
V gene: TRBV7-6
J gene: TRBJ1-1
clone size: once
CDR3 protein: CASSFPEPPNTEAFF
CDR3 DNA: TGTGCCAGCAGCTTCCCGGAACCGCCGAATACTGAAGCTTTCTTT

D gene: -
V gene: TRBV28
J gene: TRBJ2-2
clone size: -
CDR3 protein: CASISLGSNTGELFF
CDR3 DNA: TGTGCCAGCATATCCCTGGGGTCGAACACCGGGGAGCTGTTTTTT

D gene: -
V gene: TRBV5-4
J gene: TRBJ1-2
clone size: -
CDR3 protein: CASSYANLQRISYGYTF
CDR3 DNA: TGTGCCAGCAGCTACGCTAATCTCCAGAGAATTAGCTATGGCTACACCTTC

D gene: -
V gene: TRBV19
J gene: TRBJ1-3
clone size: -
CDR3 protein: CASSLGISGNTIYF
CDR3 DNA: TGTGCCAGTAGTCTGGGGATCTCTGGAAACACCATATATTTT

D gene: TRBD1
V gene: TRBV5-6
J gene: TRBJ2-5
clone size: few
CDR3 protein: CASSLVTGGRETQYF
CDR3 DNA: TGTGCCAGCAGCTTGGTGACAGGGGGTAGGGAGACCCAGTACTTC

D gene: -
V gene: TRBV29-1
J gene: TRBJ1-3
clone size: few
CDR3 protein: CSVEDGFFSQYF
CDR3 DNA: TGCAGCGTTGAAGATGGGTTCTTTAGCCAATATTTT